This TCR beta chain was profiled in a study of T-cell reconstitution after alpha-beta-depleted transplantation in children (TCRdb year 2016). In terms of the full investigation: T-cell immune reconstitution after TCRalphabeta/CD19-depleted allogeneic hematopoietic cell transplantation in children was quantitatively tracked in the study by means of TCR repertoire profiling.

The method behind the library was PCR. Sequencing instrument: Illumina HiSeq 2500. TCR libraries were prepared with molecular barcoding, using unique molecular identifiers to normalize TCRbeta repertoire quantification. TCRdb took the public reads, trimmed them with fastp at Q25, ran MiXCR for clone calling and kept in-frame beta chains. Entries are consolidated by CDR3 protein sequence, retaining the most common genes and DNA. This sample has 500,000 or so distinct CDR3 sequences in its table, and approximately 30% of those were observed once. 2% to 3% of the sample goes to the ten largest clones. In the case of this clonotype: Its antigen is unknown. No quality values exist for individual bases; no much larger clone is one base distant.

Source: PBMCs from the stem cell graft donor, taken from the stem cell graft. This clonotype was sampled from a human donor who donated a stem cell graft to a child with aplastic anemia.

The DNA sequence reads TGTGCCAGCAGCGTAGGTTTTGGGAGCGGACCTTCGTACAATGAGCAGTTCTTC. Its amino acids are CASSVGFGSGPSYNEQFF. The chain uses TRBV9 and TRBJ2-1, with a tentative D gene TRBD2 over 5 matching bases. V is clipped by 0 bases and J by 4 bases, and the sequence between their germline boundaries is 20 bases long. Looking up the germline V gene yields CDR1 SGDLS and CDR2 YYNGEE. The CDR3 covers 18 residues, taking in both the cysteine and the phenylalanine. The entry retains the CDR3 DNA only, 54 bases that are in frame from base 1.